This T cell receptor (beta chain) was sequenced for a study of blood T cell repertoires in COVID-19. The protocol was immunoSEQ multiplex PCR, while the TCRdb copy is restricted to in-frame clones and leaves out a portion. This sample has some 170,000 clones, with approximately 85% found just once. This CDR3 is built from 13 residues. The germline V and J ends were trimmed by 2 bases and 5 bases, with 9 bases remaining between them. In germline, CDR1 is SGHDN, CDR2 FVKESK. The chain joins TRBV14 to TRBJ2-5, with D possibly being TRBD2 (6 bases). The specimen was peripheral blood. This receptor was obtained from a man in his forties with acute or convalescent COVID-19. CDR3 sequence: CASSQQRGETQYF. CDR3 nucleotides: TGTGCCAGCAGCCAACAACGGGGGGAGACCCAGTACTTC. The full variable domain, its missing parts supplied by reference TRBV14 and TRBJ2-5, is EAGVTQFPSHSVIEKGQTVTLRCDPISGHDNLYWYRRVMGKEIKFLLHFVKESKQDESGMPNNRFLAERTGGTYSTLKVQPAELEDSGVYFCASSQQRGETQYFGPGTRLLVL.